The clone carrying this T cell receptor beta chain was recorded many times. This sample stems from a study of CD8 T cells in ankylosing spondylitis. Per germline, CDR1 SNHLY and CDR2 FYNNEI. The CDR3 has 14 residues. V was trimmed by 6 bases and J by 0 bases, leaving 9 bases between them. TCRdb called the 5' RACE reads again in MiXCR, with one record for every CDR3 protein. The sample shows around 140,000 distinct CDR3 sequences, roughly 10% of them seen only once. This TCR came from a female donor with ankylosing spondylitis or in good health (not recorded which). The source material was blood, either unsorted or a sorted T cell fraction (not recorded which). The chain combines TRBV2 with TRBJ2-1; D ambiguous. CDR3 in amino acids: CASRLVSSYNEQFF. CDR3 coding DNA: TGTGCCAGCAGGCTCGTGAGCTCCTACAATGAGCAGTTCTTC.